The sequence of this T cell receptor beta chain was determined in a study of blood T cell repertoires in COVID-19. As for the study in general: Samples representing acute and convalescent COVID-19 were sourced from the United States, Italy and Spain.

The CDR3 is 15 amino acids. Trimming pared 3 bases from V and 6 bases from J, leaving 13 bases between. Per the germline V gene, CDR1 is KGHDR and CDR2 is SFDVKD. Here immunoSEQ multiplex PCR was the method, and the copy in TCRdb shows in-frame clones only, minus some. Among a few hundred thousand clones listed, approximately 87% were seen once. This sequence was found in a man in his 60s who had recovered from COVID-19. Material for sequencing was peripheral blood. This chain joins TRBV24-1 and TRBJ2-2; the D gene is possibly TRBD2 (6 bases). CDR3 DNA sequence: TGTGCCACCAGTGATCCCGGGACTTTGGCCGGGGAGCTGTTTTTT. It is translated as CATSDPGTLAGELFF.